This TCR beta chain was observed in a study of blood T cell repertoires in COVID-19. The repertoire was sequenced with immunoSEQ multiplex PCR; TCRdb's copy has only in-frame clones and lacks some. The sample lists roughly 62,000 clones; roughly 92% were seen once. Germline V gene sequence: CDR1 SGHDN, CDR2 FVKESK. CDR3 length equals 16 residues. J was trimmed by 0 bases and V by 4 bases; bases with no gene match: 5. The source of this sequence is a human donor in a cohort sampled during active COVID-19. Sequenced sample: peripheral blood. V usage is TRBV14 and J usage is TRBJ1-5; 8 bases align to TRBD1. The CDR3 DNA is TGTGCCAGCAGCCTGGGGGGACAGGATAGCAATCAGCCCCAGCATTTT. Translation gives CASSLGGQDSNQPQHF.